The rows below give T cell receptor beta chains drawn from one sample of a study of blood T cell repertoires in COVID-19. Using immunoSEQ multiplex PCR, the repertoire was profiled, and TCRdb retains in-frame clones only, with some absent. This table holds around 87,000 clones, 70% to 80% found once. Input material: peripheral blood. The receptors were gathered from a human donor in a cohort sampled during active COVID-19. CDR3s include the opening cysteine and the closing phenylalanine or tryptophan. The order of the fields is CDR3 DNA, CDR3 protein, V gene, D gene, clone size, J gene. D genes are given only for firm matches. Expanded clones get a size class; other rows say once, few or many, or leave the size out.

DNA: TGTGCCAGCAGTGGGTGGAAGGGGGCGGTATTTGCTGAAGCTTTCTTT
CDR3: CASSGWKGAVFAEAFF
V: TRBV6-4
D: TRBD1
size: -
J: TRBJ1-1

DNA: TGTGCCAGCAGCTTATTTCCCCGCAATGAGCAGTTCTTC
CDR3: CASSLFPRNEQFF
V: TRBV7-6
D: -
size: -
J: TRBJ2-1

DNA: TGTGCCAGCAGTCGATGGACTAGCGGGAGATCCTACGAGCAGTACTTC
CDR3: CASSRWTSGRSYEQYF
V: TRBV27
D: TRBD2
size: -
J: TRBJ2-7

DNA: TGTGCCAGCAGCCCGAACCGGGAGCTTGTCTCCGAGCAGTACTTC
CDR3: CASSPNRELVSEQYF
V: TRBV4-2
D: -
size: -
J: TRBJ2-7

DNA: TGTGCCAGCAGCCAAGACTCACTAGCGGGAGTCTGGAATGAGCAGTTCTTC
CDR3: CASSQDSLAGVWNEQFF
V: TRBV3-1/TRBV3-2
D: TRBD2
size: -
J: TRBJ2-1

DNA: TGTGCCAGCAGACAGGGTGCATGGGAGACCCAGTACTTC
CDR3: CASRQGAWETQYF
V: TRBV6-5
D: -
size: -
J: TRBJ2-5

DNA: TGTGCCAGCTCACCGGGACAGGGTTATCTGGATTCACCCCTCCACTTT
CDR3: CASSPGQGYLDSPLHF
V: TRBV18
D: TRBD1
size: -
J: TRBJ1-6

DNA: TGTGCCAGCAGCCAGACTAGGACGGGGACCCAGTACTTC
CDR3: CASSQTRTGTQYF
V: TRBV13
D: -
size: -
J: TRBJ2-5

DNA: TGTGCCACCAGCTTTCAGGGCAATCAGCCCCAGCATTTT
CDR3: CATSFQGNQPQHF
V: TRBV12-3/TRBV12-4
D: -
size: few
J: TRBJ1-5

DNA: TGTGCCAGTACCGCAGGAGGGACAGGAAGGCAGCCCCAGCATTTT
CDR3: CASTAGGTGRQPQHF
V: TRBV19
D: TRBD1
size: -
J: TRBJ1-5

DNA: TGTGCCAGCAAAACCGCGGAGGGGAACAATGAGCAGTTCTTC
CDR3: CASKTAEGNNEQFF
V: TRBV2
D: -
size: once
J: TRBJ2-1

DNA: TGTGCCAGCAGCCCAACAGGGGGCGGCGAGACCCAGTACTTC
CDR3: CASSPTGGGETQYF
V: TRBV2
D: TRBD1
size: -
J: TRBJ2-5

DNA: TGTGCCAGCAGCTTAGGTGGTAGCGGGAGGACGCAGTATTTT
CDR3: CASSLGGSGRTQYF
V: TRBV11-3
D: TRBD2
size: -
J: TRBJ2-3

DNA: TGTGCCAGCAGCCCGCAGGGGCAGTCCTACGAGCAGTACTTC
CDR3: CASSPQGQSYEQYF
V: TRBV3-1/TRBV3-2
D: -
size: -
J: TRBJ2-7

DNA: TGCAGCGTCACTAGCGGGGGGGCCCTTGGCTACAATGAGCAGTTCTTC
CDR3: CSVTSGGALGYNEQFF
V: TRBV29-1
D: TRBD2
size: -
J: TRBJ2-1

DNA: TGTGCCAGCAGCTATGACAGGGGGCTATCCGGAAACACCATATATTTT
CDR3: CASSYDRGLSGNTIYF
V: TRBV7-6
D: TRBD1
size: -
J: TRBJ1-3

DNA: TGCGCCAGCAGGCGGGACAGTATGAACACTGAAGCTTTCTTT
CDR3: CASRRDSMNTEAFF
V: TRBV5-1
D: TRBD1
size: -
J: TRBJ1-1

DNA: TGCAGCGTCTCCTTCGGCGGGGGGCGACGGGATACGCAGTATTTT
CDR3: CSVSFGGGRRDTQYF
V: TRBV29-1
D: TRBD2
size: -
J: TRBJ2-3

DNA: TGTGCCAGTACGCGAGTCCTAGCTAACTATGGCTACACCTTC
CDR3: CASTRVLANYGYTF
V: TRBV19
D: -
size: -
J: TRBJ1-2

DNA: TGTGCCAGCAGCCAAAGCCAGGCAGAGTACACTGAAGCTTTCTTT
CDR3: CASSQSQAEYTEAFF
V: TRBV4-2
D: -
size: few
J: TRBJ1-1

DNA: TGTGCCAGCAGTTATTCGAATAGCCCCTCCTACGAGCAGTACTTC
CDR3: CASSYSNSPSYEQYF
V: TRBV6-9
D: -
size: -
J: TRBJ2-7

DNA: TGTGCCACTTCGGACAGGGGGTACGAGCAGTACTTC
CDR3: CATSDRGYEQYF
V: TRBV19
D: TRBD1
size: -
J: TRBJ2-7

DNA: TGTGCCAGCTCAGAAGGACAAAACACTGAAGCTTTCTTT
CDR3: CASSEGQNTEAFF
V: TRBV18
D: -
size: -
J: TRBJ1-1

DNA: TGTGCCAGCAGCACAGGACAGGGTGCCTCCTCTGGAAACACCATATATTTT
CDR3: CASSTGQGASSGNTIYF
V: TRBV7-9
D: TRBD1
size: -
J: TRBJ1-3

DNA: TGTGCCAGCAGCCAATACTCTGGAAACACCATATATTTT
CDR3: CASSQYSGNTIYF
V: TRBV14
D: -
size: -
J: TRBJ1-3

DNA: TGTGCCAGCAGCCAGGGGACAGGGGGTAATTCACCCCTCCACTTT
CDR3: CASSQGTGGNSPLHF
V: TRBV3-1/TRBV3-2
D: TRBD1
size: -
J: TRBJ1-6

DNA: TGTGCCTGGAGCAGGGAACGGGACTATGGCTACACCTTC
CDR3: CAWSRERDYGYTF
V: TRBV30
D: -
size: -
J: TRBJ1-2

DNA: TGTGCCAGCAGCTTAGCGAGGTCAGGGGTGGCTGAAGCTTTCTTT
CDR3: CASSLARSGVAEAFF
V: TRBV11-2
D: -
size: -
J: TRBJ1-1

DNA: TGTGCCAGCAGTTACGGGGGGAACTATGGCTACACCTTC
CDR3: CASSYGGNYGYTF
V: TRBV6-5
D: -
size: -
J: TRBJ1-2

DNA: TGCGCCAGCAGTCAATCTTATCCAGTCCCCCCTGGTGAGCAGTTCTTC
CDR3: CASSQSYPVPPGEQFF
V: TRBV23-1
D: -
size: -
J: TRBJ2-1

DNA: TGTGCCAGCAGCCTGCGGGGGGCGCTAAATTCACCCCTCCACTTT
CDR3: CASSLRGALNSPLHF
V: TRBV7-2
D: -
size: -
J: TRBJ1-6